The rows below give T cell receptor beta chains drawn from one sample of a study of T cells in localized non-small cell lung cancer. Clones were sequenced by immunoSEQ multiplex PCR, and TCRdb holds only the in-frame ones, with some missing. The sample gives some 8,200 clones, about 60% of which show up once; around 8% is in the top ten. The sequenced sample was lymph node tissue, obtained before any cancer treatment. The receptor set was obtained from a male donor aged 60 or older with stage I squamous cell lung carcinoma. The conserved cysteine and the conserved F or W are not part of the CDR3 here. Each record gives: clone size, V gene, J gene, CDR3 protein. A row's size may be missing; if present it is once, few, many or a size class.

size: few; V: TRBV6-8; J: TRBJ1-1; CDR3: AISVDSSNTEAF
size: -; V: TRBV19; J: TRBJ1-1; CDR3: ASIGRDINTEAF
size: once; V: TRBV10-3; J: TRBJ1-5; CDR3: AISESEGGDIRQPQH
size: -; V: TRBV19; J: TRBJ1-1; CDR3: ASSDINTEAF
size: -; V: TRBV19; J: TRBJ1-3; CDR3: ASGQGWSGNTIY
size: -; V: TRBV29-1; J: TRBJ2-1; CDR3: SVGQGRVIEQF
size: -; V: TRBV29-1; J: TRBJ1-1; CDR3: SVEEQLAAPTEAF
size: -; V: TRBV14; J: TRBJ2-5; CDR3: ASSQGIRYQETQY
size: once; V: TRBV6-8; J: TRBJ2-1; CDR3: ASSLVVGSGRNEQF
size: few; V: TRBV9; J: TRBJ2-5; CDR3: ASSLRTSGETQY
size: -; V: TRBV28; J: TRBJ1-2; CDR3: ASRRTGGLYGYT
size: few; V: TRBV11-3; J: TRBJ2-2; CDR3: ASSTRGWADTGELF
size: -; V: TRBV7-2; J: TRBJ2-7; CDR3: ASSAGGGPADNYEQY
size: once; V: TRBV10-2; J: TRBJ2-7; CDR3: ASSLGTSGYEQY
size: -; V: TRBV19; J: TRBJ2-7; CDR3: ASSTPGQSYEQY
size: -; V: TRBV18; J: TRBJ2-1; CDR3: ASSPGTSGQYNEQF
size: -; V: TRBV11-3; J: TRBJ2-7; CDR3: ASSWVDRGGEQY
size: -; V: TRBV28; J: TRBJ1-2; CDR3: ASSLAGADGYT
size: few; V: TRBV5-1; J: TRBJ1-5; CDR3: ASSHPGRAHQPQH
size: -; V: TRBV29-1; J: TRBJ2-1; CDR3: SFLRTSGRNEQF
size: -; V: TRBV28; J: TRBJ1-1; CDR3: ASSLDSGRTEAF
size: once; V: TRBV30; J: TRBJ1-5; CDR3: AWSSQHNQPQH
size: -; V: TRBV11-3; J: TRBJ1-1; CDR3: ASSLHGGERTEAF
size: -; V: TRBV5-1; J: TRBJ2-7; CDR3: ASTRDRSSYEQY
size: -; V: TRBV9; J: TRBJ1-1; CDR3: ASSAGGRQFTEAF
size: -; V: TRBV25-1; J: TRBJ2-1; CDR3: ATIGRSSYNEQF
size: -; V: TRBV15; J: TRBJ1-3; CDR3: ATSSIRGSGNTIY
size: -; V: TRBV9; J: TRBJ1-2; CDR3: ASSTGREGYT
size: few; V: TRBV6-8; J: TRBJ1-5; CDR3: ASSRPDDQPQH
size: few; V: TRBV6-8; J: TRBJ2-7; CDR3: ASRLKAGGTYEQY
size: -; V: TRBV18; J: TRBJ2-1; CDR3: ASSSRTSGRINEQF
size: -; V: TRBV10-2; J: TRBJ2-1; CDR3: ASRYGTSGYEQF
size: -; V: TRBV28; J: TRBJ2-1; CDR3: ASSKSGLATYNEQF
size: -; V: TRBV27; J: TRBJ2-7; CDR3: ATSEQTGVEQY
size: few; V: TRBV6-8; J: TRBJ2-2; CDR3: ASAPGTGPITGELF
size: once; V: TRBV5-1; J: TRBJ1-3; CDR3: ASSLEAISGNTIY